Following are 26 T cell receptor beta chains from one sample sequenced in a study of blood T cell repertoires in COVID-19. Sequencing used immunoSEQ multiplex PCR; TCRdb keeps in-frame clones, though not all of them. Here the sample spans a few hundred thousand clones, around nine tenths being singletons. Sequenced material: PBMCs or T cells enriched from blood (not recorded which). The source of these receptors is an older woman who had recovered from COVID-19.

The rearrangement uses TRBV6-8 and TRBJ1-2, with D hard to call. Germline CDR1 and CDR2: MNHGY and SAAAGT. The ends were cut back, 3 bases at V and 0 bases at J, with 29 bases in the middle. The CDR3 runs 21 residues. Here the CDR3 reads CASSYSAMAERAYPPNYGYTF. The CDR3 bases are TGTGCCAGCAGTTATTCAGCCATGGCCGAGAGGGCCTACCCTCCTAACTATGGCTACACCTTC.

The chain joins TRBV6-6 to TRBJ1-2; D is unresolved. CDR1 and CDR2 from the germline V gene are MNHNY and SVGAGI (reference sequence). V lost 6 bases and J lost 8, with 13 bases in between. CDR3 length: 12 amino acids. The CDR3 nucleotides are TGTGCCAGCAGAGACCAGGTTTTAGGCTACACCTTC. This codes for CASRDQVLGYTF.

The V gene is TRBV5-1, the J gene TRBJ2-7; possibly TRBD1 for D (6 bases). Germline-derived CDR1 and CDR2 are SGHRS and YFSETQ. The CDR3 has 16 amino acids. V was shortened by 0 bases and J by 1 base, with 14 bases between the two germline ends. CDR3 residues: CASSLAGARTSYEQYF. CDR3 coding DNA: TGCGCCAGCAGCTTGGCAGGGGCCCGTACTTCCTACGAGCAGTACTTC.

This clone was seen a handful of times. The chain carries TRBV3-1 (or the pseudogene TRBV3-2) and TRBJ2-2; the D gene is possibly TRBD1 (5 bases). The germline gives CDR1 LGHDT, CDR2 YNNKEL (reference sequence). V was trimmed by 4 bases and J by 6 bases, leaving 9 bases between them. The CDR3 consists of 13 residues. The CDR3 region has the DNA TGTGCCAGCAGCCCCCTAGGGGCCGGGGAGCTGTTTTTT. It encodes CASSPLGAGELFF.

This chain uses TRBV12-3 or TRBV12-4 with TRBJ1-2; a possible D gene is TRBD1 (5 bases). The CDR3 totals 13 residues. V lost 0 bases, J lost 8 bases, and 10 bases lay in between. The CDR3 DNA is TGTGCCAGCAGTTTAGCTCAGGGCGCCGGCTACACCTTC. As protein: CASSLAQGAGYTF.

With respect to this clone: At the DNA level, this CDR3 is encoded by other sequences in the same sample as well. This chain joins TRBV2 and TRBJ1-2, with 8 bases identical to TRBD1. Looked up from germline, CDR1 is SNHLY and CDR2 is FYNNEI. The V gene end was trimmed by 5 bases and the J gene end by 0 bases; junction bases not matched to a gene: 2. This CDR3 is 14 amino acids long. The CDR3 loop is CASSLQGANYGYTF. The CDR3 DNA is TGTGCCAGCAGTTTACAGGGGGCTAACTATGGCTACACCTTC.

The rearrangement links TRBV11-2 to TRBJ1-2, with 9 bases identical to TRBD1. V trimming: 4 bases; J trimming: 5 bases; junction bases outside the gene matches: 5. CDR1 SGHAT and CDR2 FQNNGV come from the germline V gene. This CDR3 spans 14 amino acids. CDR3 protein: CASSSYRGPYGYTF. The CDR3 coding sequence is TGTGCCAGCAGCTCGTACAGGGGGCCATATGGCTACACCTTC.

V is TRBV12-3 or TRBV12-4 and J is TRBJ1-1; weak D call: TRBD1 (6 bases). This CDR3 spans 13 amino acids. Trimming left V 6 bases short and J 4 bases short, with 12 bases between. CDR3 residues: CASREQGSTEAFF. CDR3 sequence (DNA): TGTGCCAGCAGGGAACAGGGTAGCACTGAAGCTTTCTTT.

This clone was seen a single time. The chain joins TRBV10-3 to TRBJ2-5, with 8 bases that match TRBD1. CDR1 ENHRY and CDR2 SYGVKD come from the germline V gene. This CDR3 has 14 amino acids. After removal of 4 bases from V and 4 bases from J, the junction contained 5 bases not matched to a gene. CDR3 sequence: CAISGTGWGETQYF. DNA of the CDR3: TGTGCCATCAGTGGGACAGGGTGGGGAGAGACCCAGTACTTC.

The V and J genes are TRBV5-1 and TRBJ1-1, with D hard to call. The CDR3 sequence is 13 residues long. V was pared by 3 bases and J by 1 base, with 7 bases between. Per germline, CDR1 SGHRS and CDR2 YFSETQ. The CDR3 DNA reads as TGCGCCAGCAGCTCCATTCAGAACACTGAAGCTTTCTTT. It codes for CASSSIQNTEAFF.

V and J are TRBV5-4 and TRBJ1-1; no clear D. Trimming shortened V by 1 base and J by 1 base, and 17 bases separated the two germline ends. Germline assignment: CDR1 SGHNT and CDR2 YYREEE (reference sequence). The CDR3 sequence is 17 residues long. The CDR3 region has the DNA TGTGCCAGCAGCTTGAAGTCTGGGCTCTCCAGGAACACTGAAGCTTTCTTT. It specifies CASSLKSGLSRNTEAFF.

Of note for this clone: The sample carries other DNA sequences with the same CDR3. The chain carries TRBV19 and TRBJ2-1; 8 bases map to TRBD2. This CDR3 is built from 14 residues. Germline V gene sequence: CDR1 LNHDA, CDR2 SQIVND (reference sequence). J lost 4 bases, V lost 5 bases, and 4 bases had no gene match. As DNA, the CDR3 is TGTGCCAGTAGTCTGAGCGGGGGTTACAATGAGCAGTTCTTC. This codes for CASSLSGGYNEQFF.

DNA for the CDR3: TGTGCCAGCAGCTTAGATGCCAGGGAGGATTATAGCAATCAGCCCCAGCATTTT. Its protein is CASSLDAREDYSNQPQHF. The rearrangement joins TRBV7-8 to TRBJ1-5; the D gene is possibly TRBD1 (5 bases). The CDR3 runs to 18 residues. Germline V gene data show CDR1 as SGHVS and CDR2 as FQNEAQ. The V gene lost 1 base and the J gene lost 0 bases, with 16 bases spanning the gap. The entire variable domain, with the rest obtained from reference TRBV7-8 and TRBJ1-5, is as follows: GAGVSQSPRYKVAKRGQDVALRCDPISGHVSLFWYQQALGQGPEFLTYFQNEAQLDKSGLPSDRFFAERPEGSVSTLKIQRTQQEDSAVYLCASSLDAREDYSNQPQHFGDGTRLSIL.

The chain recombines TRBV7-2 with TRBJ1-4; D not certain. CDR1 and CDR2 (germline): SGHTA, FQGNSA. The CDR3 sequence is 17 residues long. V was trimmed by 3 bases and J by 8 bases, leaving 22 bases between them. The CDR3 spells CASSLLLYASWEEKLFF. The CDR3 DNA reads as TGTGCCAGCAGCTTGTTGCTGTATGCCTCATGGGAGGAAAAACTGTTTTTT.

In DNA, the CDR3 is TGTGCTAGTGGTTTGAGCCGGGATGGAAACACCATATATTTT. It translates to CASGLSRDGNTIYF. The rearrangement uses TRBV12-5 and TRBJ1-3; D is undetermined. The germline V gene encodes CDR1 LGHNT and CDR2 FRNRAP. CDR3 length equals 14 residues. V was clipped by 2 bases and J by 3 bases, with 8 bases between them.

This chain joins TRBV5-1 and TRBJ2-6; the match to TRBD1 covers 8 bases. Trimming cost V 5 bases and J 0 bases; bases outside gene matches: 7. CDR3 size: 17 residues. Germline CDR1 reads SGHRS; CDR2 reads YFSETQ. The CDR3, as DNA: TGCGCCAGCAGACAGGGACAGGCGAGCTCTGGGGCCAACGTCCTGACTTTC. This sequence encodes CASRQGQASSGANVLTF. Full variable domain (remainder filled in from reference TRBV5-1 and TRBJ2-6): KAGVTQTPRYLIKTRGQQVTLSCSPISGHRSVSWYQQTPGQGLQFLFEYFSETQRNKGNFPGRFSGRQFSNSRSEMNVSTLELGDSALYLCASRQGQASSGANVLTFGAGSRLTVL.

The chain combines TRBV5-6 with TRBJ1-1, with 7 bases matching TRBD1. Trimming at V came to 3 bases and at J to 1 base, leaving 6 bases not matched to a gene. Germline CDR1 and CDR2: SGHDT and YYEEEE. The CDR3 has 15 amino acids. The CDR3 DNA reads TGTGCCAGCAGCTCGCCAAGACAGGGGAACACTGAAGCTTTCTTT. It yields the protein CASSSPRQGNTEAFF.

DNA for the CDR3: TGTGCCAGCAGCTTAGCAGGGACAGGGGTTCAGCCCCAGCATTTT. Its translation is CASSLAGTGVQPQHF. This rearrangement joins TRBV7-8 to TRBJ1-5; 10 positions agree with TRBD1. Per the germline V gene, CDR1 is SGHVS and CDR2 is FQNEAQ. This CDR3 contains 15 residues. The trim removed 0 bases at V and 6 bases at J, leaving 2 bases unmatched. Drawing the rest from reference TRBV7-8 and TRBJ1-5, the complete variable domain is GAGVSQSPRYKVAKRGQDVALRCDPISGHVSLFWYQQALGQGPEFLTYFQNEAQLDKSGLPSDRFFAERPEGSVSTLKIQRTQQEDSAVYLCASSLAGTGVQPQHFGDGTRLSIL.

The chain carries TRBV6-5 and TRBJ1-5; 8 bases fit TRBD1. The CDR3 is 15 residues long. CDR1 and CDR2 (germline): MNHEY, SVGAGI. Trimming removed 8 bases from V and 1 base from J; junction bases left unmatched: 7. The DNA of the CDR3 is TGTGCCAGCCACGGACAGGGATTAAGCAATCAGCCCCAGCATTTT. Translating it yields CASHGQGLSNQPQHF.

The chain joins TRBV3-1 (or the pseudogene TRBV3-2) to TRBJ2-1, with 8 bases lining up with TRBD1. J lost 4 bases, V lost 8 bases, and 13 bases had no gene match. The germline V gene encodes CDR1 LGHDT and CDR2 YNNKEL (reference sequence). The length of the CDR3 is 16 residues. CDR3 DNA sequence: TGTGCCAGCTCTCCCCCCGGGGACAGGAGATACAATGAGCAGTTCTTC. It yields the protein CASSPPGDRRYNEQFF.

The J gene is TRBJ2-5, the V gene TRBV12-5; 10 nucleotides align to TRBD1. Germline V gene sequence: CDR1 LGHNT, CDR2 FRNRAP. Unmatched junction bases numbered 10, after V lost 0 bases and J lost 0 bases. CDR3 length: 19 residues. The DNA for the CDR3 is TGTGCTAGTGGTTTGGTAATCCGGGACAGGGGATCGTACCAAGAGACCCAGTACTTC. Its protein product is CASGLVIRDRGSYQETQYF. The full variable domain, completed using reference TRBV12-5 and TRBJ2-5, is DARVTQTPRHKVTEMGQEVTMRCQPILGHNTVFWYRQTMMQGLELLAYFRNRAPLDDSGMPKDRFSAEMPDATLATLKIQPSEPRDSAVYFCASGLVIRDRGSYQETQYFGPGTRLLVL.

The rearrangement uses TRBV7-9 and TRBJ2-3, with TRBD1 matching over 12 bases. The V gene end was trimmed by 5 bases and the J gene end by 5 bases; junction bases not matched to a gene: 8. The CDR3 length is 16 residues. In germline, CDR1 is SEHNR, CDR2 FQNEAQ (reference sequence). CDR3 bases: TGTGCCAGCAGCCAGACGGGACAGGGGGCAAGAGATACGCAGTATTTT. Protein sequence: CASSQTGQGARDTQYF.

This clone was picked up a small number of times. The J gene is TRBJ1-6, the V gene TRBV19; D is uncertain. The germline V gene encodes CDR1 LNHDA and CDR2 SQIVND (reference sequence). This CDR3 is 15 amino acids long. The V end was cut by 6 bases, the J end by 4 bases, with 13 bases between. As DNA, the CDR3 is TGTGCCAGTAGCCCTAGCGACGGGTATAATTCACCCCTCCACTTT. As protein: CASSPSDGYNSPLHF.

The chain combines TRBV3-1 (or the pseudogene TRBV3-2) with TRBJ2-5, with TRBD2 matching over 11 bases. J gave up 4 bases and V 3 bases, and 4 bases lay outside the gene matches. The CDR3 is 15 residues long. Germline V gene sequence: CDR1 LGHDT, CDR2 YNNKEL (reference sequence). DNA for the CDR3: TGTGCCAGCAGCCACCTAGCGGGGGGTAGAGAGACCCAGTACTTC. This gives the protein CASSHLAGGRETQYF.

V usage is TRBV6-1 and J usage is TRBJ1-5; 7 positions match TRBD1. The CDR3 spans 20 residues. In germline, CDR1 is MNHNS, CDR2 SASEGT. The trim removed 2 bases at V and 1 base at J, leaving 17 bases unmatched. CDR3 bases: TGTGCCAGCAGTGAAAAAAAGGCAGGGGGTTTTTCGGCGAGCAATCAGCCCCAGCATTTT. Translated: CASSEKKAGGFSASNQPQHF.

This clone was observed a single time. The V and J genes are TRBV2 and TRBJ2-7; the match to TRBD1 covers 8 bases. With V trimmed by 6 bases and J by 6 bases, 7 bases remained unmatched. This CDR3 contains 13 residues. Germline CDR1 reads SNHLY; CDR2 reads FYNNEI. CDR3 DNA: TGTGCCAGCAGCGGACAGGGAAACGGCGAGCAGTACGTC. It specifies CASSGQGNGEQYV.